This T cell receptor (beta chain) is drawn from a study of T cell responses to AZD1222 COVID-19 vaccine. Findings and caveats of the study: Reportedly, nearly half of unique spike TCRs recognized epitopes outside B.1.351/B.1.1.7 mutations.

On this clone: Its antigen is as yet unknown.

CDR1 is SNHLY, CDR2 FYNNEI, per germline. Trimming took 6 bases from V and 0 from J; bases not matched to a gene: 6. The CDR3 runs to 16 residues. Sequenced by immunoSEQ multiplex PCR; TCRdb stores in-frame clones only, minus some. The sample carries over 110,000 clones, almost 95% recorded once. The sequencing here drew on peripheral blood, taken 28 days after the second AZD1222 dose. This TCR was recovered from an adult who received the AZD1222 COVID-19 vaccine. The chain links TRBV2 to TRBJ2-3; 10 nucleotides match TRBD2. Written as DNA, the CDR3 is TGTGCCAGCAGGGAACTAGCGGGGCCTAGCACAGATACGCAGTATTTT. It encodes CASRELAGPSTDTQYF.